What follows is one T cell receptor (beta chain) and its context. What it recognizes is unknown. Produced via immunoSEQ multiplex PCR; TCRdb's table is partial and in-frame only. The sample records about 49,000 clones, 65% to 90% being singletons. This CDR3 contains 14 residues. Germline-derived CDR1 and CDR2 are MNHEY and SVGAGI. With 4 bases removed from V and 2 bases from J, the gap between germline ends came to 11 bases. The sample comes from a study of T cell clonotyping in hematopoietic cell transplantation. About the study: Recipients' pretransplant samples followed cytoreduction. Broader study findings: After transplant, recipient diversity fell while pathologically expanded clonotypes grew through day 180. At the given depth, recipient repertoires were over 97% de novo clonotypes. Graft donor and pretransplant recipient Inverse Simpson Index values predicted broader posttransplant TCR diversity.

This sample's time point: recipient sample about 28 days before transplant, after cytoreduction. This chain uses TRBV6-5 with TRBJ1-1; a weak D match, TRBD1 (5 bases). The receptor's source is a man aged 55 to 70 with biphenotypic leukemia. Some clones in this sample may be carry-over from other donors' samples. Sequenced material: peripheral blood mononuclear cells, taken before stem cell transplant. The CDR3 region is CASSWYQGNTEAFF. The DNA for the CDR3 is TGTGCCAGCAGTTGGTATCAGGGCAACACTGAAGCTTTCTTT.